Listed below are T cell receptor beta chains from one sample, sequenced in a study of memory CD4+ T cells and cytomegalovirus serostatus. The repertoire was sequenced with immunoSEQ multiplex PCR; TCRdb's copy has only in-frame clones and lacks some. This sample has tens of thousands of clones, with 82% found just once. The sequenced sample consisted of memory CD4+ T cells from blood. Source of these receptors: an adult in good health and CMV-seronegative. Each CDR3 is given with its conserved first and last residue. The order of the fields is J gene, CDR3 length, D gene, V gene, clone size, CDR3 DNA, CDR3 protein. D genes are given only for firm matches. Size is stated for part of the rows, as once, few or many counts, or as a class when the clone is expanded.

TRBJ2-3	16	.	TRBV7-3	few	TGTGCCAGCAGCTTAACGACTGGGGGCCGGGCAGATACGCAGTATTTT	CASSLTTGGRADTQYF
TRBJ2-7	16	.	TRBV6-5	once	TGTGCCAGCAGTTATGATAGGTCGCTGGGACCCTACGAGCAGTACTTC	CASSYDRSLGPYEQYF
TRBJ1-5	15	.	TRBV5-4	.	TGTGCCAGCAGCTTGGGGGGGATTAGCAATCAGCCCCAGCATTTT	CASSLGGISNQPQHF
TRBJ2-2	15	TRBD2	TRBV9	.	TGTGCCAGCAGCGCCATGGTGCTAGCGGCCGGGGAGCTGTTTTTT	CASSAMVLAAGELFF
TRBJ1-1	14	.	TRBV29-1	.	TGCAGCGTTGAGCGGGCACAAGGAGGAACTGAAGCTTTCTTT	CSVERAQGGTEAFF
TRBJ2-7	14	.	TRBV30	.	TGTGCCTGGAGTGTAAGCCTCCCCCCCTCCGAGCAGTACTTC	CAWSVSLPPSEQYF
TRBJ1-2	14	TRBD1	TRBV7-8	.	TGTGCCAGCAGCAACCGGGACAGGGGAAATGGCTACACCTTC	CASSNRDRGNGYTF
TRBJ2-5	15	.	TRBV6-6	.	TGTGCCAGCAGAACGGGGGACGGCGGCGGGGAGACCCAGTACTTC	CASRTGDGGGETQYF
TRBJ1-3	16	.	TRBV19	.	TGTGCCAGTAGTGGGGACCGACGAAAATCTGGAAACACCATATATTTT	CASSGDRRKSGNTIYF
TRBJ1-2	17	TRBD1	TRBV4-3	.	TGCGCCAGCAGCCTAATCGTGGGGGGACAGGGGGGGGAAGGCTACACCTTC	CASSLIVGGQGGEGYTF
TRBJ2-7	15	.	TRBV4-2	few	TGTGCCAGCAGCCAAGAGGAAAGCAGGGTCGTCCCTCAGTACTTC	CASSQEESRVVPQYF
TRBJ1-6	14	TRBD1	TRBV4-3	.	TGCGCCAGCAGCCAAGTGACAGGGGGTTCACCCCTCCACTTT	CASSQVTGGSPLHF
TRBJ2-2	15	.	TRBV10-3	.	TGTGCCATCAGTGAGTCTAAACAGAACACCGGGGAGCTGTTTTTT	CAISESKQNTGELFF
TRBJ2-7	15	.	TRBV5-5	.	TGTGCCAGCAGCTTGTTGGCGGGGGCCCACGGAGAGCAGTACTTC	CASSLLAGAHGEQYF
TRBJ1-5	14	.	TRBV28	once	TGTGCCAGCAGGGCGACAGGTAGCAATCAGCCCCAGCATTTT	CASRATGSNQPQHF
TRBJ1-5	15	.	TRBV19	.	TGTGCCAGTAGTATAATAGCGGGGCACACTCAGCCCCAGCATTTT	CASSIIAGHTQPQHF
TRBJ2-5	14	.	TRBV4-3	.	TGCGCCAGCAGCCAAGATGCAGCCCAAGAGACCCAGTACTTC	CASSQDAAQETQYF
TRBJ2-2	16	.	TRBV9	.	TGTGCCAGCAGCGTAGAGGCAGGGATACACACCGGGGAGCTGTTTTTT	CASSVEAGIHTGELFF
TRBJ2-7	12	.	TRBV30	once	TGTGCCTGGGAGAGGCGCTCCTACGAGCAGTACTTC	CAWERRSYEQYF
TRBJ1-4	14	TRBD1	TRBV28	.	TGTGCCAGCAGTCGACAGGGGGTATATGAAAAACTGTTTTTT	CASSRQGVYEKLFF
TRBJ2-1	16	TRBD2	TRBV30	.	TGTGCCTGGAAGCGGGGGGGCCTGTTGACCTACAATGAGCAGTTCTTC	CAWKRGGLLTYNEQFF
TRBJ1-2	15	.	TRBV28	.	TGTGCCAGCAGTTCCCGGTCGACAGTAAACTATGGCTACACCTTC	CASSSRSTVNYGYTF
TRBJ1-5	15	.	TRBV5-1	.	TGCGCCAGCAGCTTGGGGGGACCTAGCAATCAGCCCCAGCATTTT	CASSLGGPSNQPQHF
TRBJ2-1	14	.	TRBV7-2	.	TGTGCCAGCAGCTTAGATGGAGGGCGGACTGAGCAGTTCTTC	CASSLDGGRTEQFF
TRBJ1-6	14	TRBD1	TRBV5-1	.	TGCGCCAGCAGCTCGGACAGGCCATGGGATACCCTCCACTTT	CASSSDRPWDTLHF
TRBJ2-5	15	TRBD2	TRBV5-1	.	TGCGCCAGCAGCTTGGATCGGGGAGGGCGAGAGACCCAGTACTTC	CASSLDRGGRETQYF
TRBJ1-1	15	.	TRBV7-9	.	TGTGCCAGCAGGCCCCCGATGAGCCTGAACACTGAAGCTTTCTTT	CASRPPMSLNTEAFF
TRBJ1-5	14	TRBD1	TRBV19	.	TGTGCCAGTAGATACAGGGGATCCAATCAGCCCCAGCATTTT	CASRYRGSNQPQHF
TRBJ1-1	14	.	TRBV6-1	once	TGTGCCAGCAGTGTCCGGACTGAGATGACTGAAGCTTTCTTT	CASSVRTEMTEAFF
TRBJ1-3	17	.	TRBV7-2	.	TGTGCCAGCAGCCAAGATGGGGGTATGAGCTCTGGAAACACCATATATTTT	CASSQDGGMSSGNTIYF
TRBJ2-7	16	.	TRBV2	.	TGTGCCAGCAGGCTTACAGGGAGAGGGGGGTCCTACGAGCAGTACTTC	CASRLTGRGGSYEQYF
TRBJ2-5	14	.	TRBV5-8	once	TGTGCCAGCGATCCCCGTCTGGGGCAGGAGACCCAGTACTTC	CASDPRLGQETQYF
TRBJ1-5	15	.	TRBV2	.	TGTGCCAGCAGTGTGGACAGCTATAGCAATCAGCCCCAGCATTTT	CASSVDSYSNQPQHF
TRBJ1-1	12	.	TRBV30	.	TGTGCCTGGGACTTGGGGGGCACTGAAGCTTTCTTT	CAWDLGGTEAFF
TRBJ2-3	16	TRBD2	TRBV5-1	.	TGCGCCAGCAGCAGGACTAGCGGTAGAAGCACAGATACGCAGTATTTT	CASSRTSGRSTDTQYF
TRBJ2-3	14	.	TRBV9	.	TGTGCCAGCAGCGTAGGGGGGACGGTAGATACGCAGTATTTT	CASSVGGTVDTQYF
TRBJ1-2	14	.	TRBV5-8	.	TGTGCCAGCAGCTTGAGAGGGGAAGGGTATGGCTACACCTTC	CASSLRGEGYGYTF
TRBJ1-6	13	TRBD1	TRBV18	.	TGTGCCAGCTGCACAGGGGAAAATTCACCCCTCCACTTT	CASCTGENSPLHF
TRBJ1-2	14	TRBD1	TRBV30	.	TGTGCCCTGTTTCGGGACAGGGGGGGAGATGGCTACACCTTC	CALFRDRGGDGYTF
TRBJ1-3	17	.	TRBV14	once	TGTGCCAGCAGCCAAGATAAAGCGACTAACCTAAGAAACACCATATATTTT	CASSQDKATNLRNTIYF
TRBJ2-2	12	.	TRBV19	.	TGTGCCAGTCGGACAGATCTAGGGGAGCTGTTTTTT	CASRTDLGELFF
TRBJ2-5	18	.	TRBV12-2	.	TGTGCAAGTCGCTCCCGACTAGCGGGGAGACGCAGACAAGAGACCCAGTACTTC	CASRSRLAGRRRQETQYF
TRBJ2-1	15	.	TRBV6-5	few	TGTGCCAGCAGTTACTCCGCTGGGATCGGAAATGAGCAGTTCTTC	CASSYSAGIGNEQFF
TRBJ2-3	11	.	TRBV10-2	few	TGCGCCAGCAGTGACACAGATACGCAGTATTTT	CASSDTDTQYF
TRBJ2-5	14	.	TRBV6-6	once	TGTGCCAGCAGTTACTCGGGAGGTGGGGAGACCCAGTACTTC	CASSYSGGGETQYF
TRBJ1-2	15	TRBD1	TRBV6-1	.	TGTGCCAGCAGTGAACTCAACAGGGGGGACTATGGCTACACCTTC	CASSELNRGDYGYTF